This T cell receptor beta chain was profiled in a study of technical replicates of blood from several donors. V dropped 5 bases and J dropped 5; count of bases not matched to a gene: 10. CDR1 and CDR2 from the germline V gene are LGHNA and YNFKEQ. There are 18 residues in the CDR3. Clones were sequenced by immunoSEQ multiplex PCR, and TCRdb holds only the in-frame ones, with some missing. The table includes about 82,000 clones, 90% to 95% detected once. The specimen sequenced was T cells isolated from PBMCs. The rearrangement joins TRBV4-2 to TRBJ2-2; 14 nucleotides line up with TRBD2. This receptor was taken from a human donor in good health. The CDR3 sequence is CASSFHGTSGSRTGELFF. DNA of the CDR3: TGTGCCAGCAGCTTTCACGGGACTAGCGGGAGCCGGACCGGGGAGCTGTTTTTT.